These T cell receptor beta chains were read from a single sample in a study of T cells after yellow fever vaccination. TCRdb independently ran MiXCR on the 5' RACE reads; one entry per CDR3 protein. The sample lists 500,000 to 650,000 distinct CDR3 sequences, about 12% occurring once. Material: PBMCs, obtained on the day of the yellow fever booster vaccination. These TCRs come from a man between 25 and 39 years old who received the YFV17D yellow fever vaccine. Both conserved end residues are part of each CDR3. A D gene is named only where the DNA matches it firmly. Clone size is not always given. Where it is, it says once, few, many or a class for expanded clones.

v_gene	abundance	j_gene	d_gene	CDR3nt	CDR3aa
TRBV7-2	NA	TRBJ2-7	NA	TGTGCCAGCAGCTTAGTTATACAGAAATACGAGCAGTACTTC	CASSLVIQKYEQYF
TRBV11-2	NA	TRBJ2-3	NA	TGTGCCAGCAGCTTATCCCCTAGGGGGGCGGGACCGCAGGTAGATACGCAGTATTTT	CASSLSPRGAGPQVDTQYF
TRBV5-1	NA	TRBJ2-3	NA	TGCGCCAGCAGCTTTTCGAGGGCCGCAGATACGCAGTATTTT	CASSFSRAADTQYF
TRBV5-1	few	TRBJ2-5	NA	TGCGCCAGCAGCTCGGAGTACGAGACCCAGTACTTC	CASSSEYETQYF
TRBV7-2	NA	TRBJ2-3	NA	TGTGCCAGCAGCTTAGCAGCCGGGCGCGCTGCAGATACGCAGTATTTT	CASSLAAGRAADTQYF
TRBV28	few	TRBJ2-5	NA	TGTGCCAGCAGTTTATCTGGGGTCAGCCAAGAGACCCAGTACTTC	CASSLSGVSQETQYF
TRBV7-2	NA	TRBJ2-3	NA	TGTGCCAGCAGCAAAACAGGGGGGCTAGCGGGAGATACGCAGTATTTT	CASSKTGGLAGDTQYF
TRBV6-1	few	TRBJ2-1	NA	TGTGCCAGCGCCCTGTCAGGGGGGAGCCGAGAGCAGTTCTTC	CASALSGGSREQFF
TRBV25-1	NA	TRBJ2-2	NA	TGTGCCAGCAGTGAACCCCCGGCCCACACCGGGGAGCTGTTTTTT	CASSEPPAHTGELFF
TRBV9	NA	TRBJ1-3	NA	TGTGCCAGCAGCGCCAGACAGGCCTCTGGAAACACCATATATTTT	CASSARQASGNTIYF
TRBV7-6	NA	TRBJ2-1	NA	TGTGCCAGCAGCTCCCTGACTGGCTATGAGCAGTTCTTC	CASSSLTGYEQFF
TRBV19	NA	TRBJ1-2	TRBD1	TGTGCCAGTAGTGCCCAGGGACAGACTTTTAACTATGGCTACACCTTC	CASSAQGQTFNYGYTF
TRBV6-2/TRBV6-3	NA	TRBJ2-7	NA	TGTGCCAGCAGCCGGACAGTCCCCGAGCAGTACTTC	CASSRTVPEQYF
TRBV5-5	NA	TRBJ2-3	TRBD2	TGTGCCAGCAGCCCCATGACCCTAGCGGGAGCAGATACGCAGTATTTT	CASSPMTLAGADTQYF
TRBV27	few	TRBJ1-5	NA	TGTGCCAGCAGTGCCCTCAGTTTTGGGGGAGAAATCGATCAGCCCCAGCATTTT	CASSALSFGGEIDQPQHF
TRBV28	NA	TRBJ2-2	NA	TGTGCCAGCAGTTTATCCAGGGGATATACCGGGGAGCTGTTTTTT	CASSLSRGYTGELFF
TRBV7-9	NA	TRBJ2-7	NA	TGTGCCAGCAGCCCGGCCAACTACGAGCAGTACTTC	CASSPANYEQYF
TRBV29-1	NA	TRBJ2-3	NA	TGCAGCGTTGAAGGGGGGGCGGCAGATACGCAGTATTTT	CSVEGGAADTQYF
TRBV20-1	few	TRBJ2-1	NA	TGCAGTGCGACACGACCCCGACTCAATGAGCAGTTCTTC	CSATRPRLNEQFF
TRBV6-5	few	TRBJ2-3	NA	TGTGCCAGCAGTTTCGTCGGGGAAAACACAGATACGCAGTATTTT	CASSFVGENTDTQYF
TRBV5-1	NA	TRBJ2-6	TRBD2	TGCGCCAGCAGCTTGGGGCTAGCGGGAGTTGGTGGGGCCAACGTCCTGACTTTC	CASSLGLAGVGGANVLTF
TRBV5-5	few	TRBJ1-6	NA	TGTGCCAGCAGCTTGGAGTTGAACTGGGGTAATTCACCCCTCCACTTT	CASSLELNWGNSPLHF
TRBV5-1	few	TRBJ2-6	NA	TGCGCCAGCGGACCGACTCCTAAAAGCTCTGGGGCCAACGTCCTGACTTTC	CASGPTPKSSGANVLTF